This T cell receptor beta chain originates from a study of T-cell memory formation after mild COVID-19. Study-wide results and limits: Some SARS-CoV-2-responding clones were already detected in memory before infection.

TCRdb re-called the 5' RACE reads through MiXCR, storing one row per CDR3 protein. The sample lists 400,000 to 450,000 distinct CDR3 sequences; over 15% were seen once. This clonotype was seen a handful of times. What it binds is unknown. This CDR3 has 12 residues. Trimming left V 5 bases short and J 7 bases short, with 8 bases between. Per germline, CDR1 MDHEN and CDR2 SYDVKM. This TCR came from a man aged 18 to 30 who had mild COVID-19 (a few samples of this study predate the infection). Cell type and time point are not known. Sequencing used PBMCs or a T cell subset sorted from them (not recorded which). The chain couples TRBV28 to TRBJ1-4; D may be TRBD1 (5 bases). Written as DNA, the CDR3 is TGTGCCAGCAGTCGGGACTTTGAAAAACTGTTTTTT. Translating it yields CASSRDFEKLFF.